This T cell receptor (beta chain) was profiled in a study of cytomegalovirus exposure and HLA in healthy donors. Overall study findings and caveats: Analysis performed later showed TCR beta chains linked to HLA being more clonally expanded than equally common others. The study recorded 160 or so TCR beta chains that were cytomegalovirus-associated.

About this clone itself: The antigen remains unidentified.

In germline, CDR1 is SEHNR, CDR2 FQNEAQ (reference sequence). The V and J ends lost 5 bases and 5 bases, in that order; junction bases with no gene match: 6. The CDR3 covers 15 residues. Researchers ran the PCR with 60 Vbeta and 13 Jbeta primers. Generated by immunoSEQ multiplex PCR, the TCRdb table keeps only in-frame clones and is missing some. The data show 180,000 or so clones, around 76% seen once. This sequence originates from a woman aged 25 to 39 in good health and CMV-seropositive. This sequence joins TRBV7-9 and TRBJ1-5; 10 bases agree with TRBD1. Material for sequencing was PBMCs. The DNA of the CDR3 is TGTGCCAGCAGCCCCTTGGACAGGGGGGATCAGCCCCAGCATTTT. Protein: CASSPLDRGDQPQHF. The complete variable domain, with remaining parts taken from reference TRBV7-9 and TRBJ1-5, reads DTGVSQNPRHKITKRGQNVTFRCDPISEHNRLYWYRQTLGQGPEFLTYFQNEAQLEKSRLLSDRFSAERPKGSFSTLEIQRTEQGDSAMYLCASSPLDRGDQPQHFGDGTRLSIL.